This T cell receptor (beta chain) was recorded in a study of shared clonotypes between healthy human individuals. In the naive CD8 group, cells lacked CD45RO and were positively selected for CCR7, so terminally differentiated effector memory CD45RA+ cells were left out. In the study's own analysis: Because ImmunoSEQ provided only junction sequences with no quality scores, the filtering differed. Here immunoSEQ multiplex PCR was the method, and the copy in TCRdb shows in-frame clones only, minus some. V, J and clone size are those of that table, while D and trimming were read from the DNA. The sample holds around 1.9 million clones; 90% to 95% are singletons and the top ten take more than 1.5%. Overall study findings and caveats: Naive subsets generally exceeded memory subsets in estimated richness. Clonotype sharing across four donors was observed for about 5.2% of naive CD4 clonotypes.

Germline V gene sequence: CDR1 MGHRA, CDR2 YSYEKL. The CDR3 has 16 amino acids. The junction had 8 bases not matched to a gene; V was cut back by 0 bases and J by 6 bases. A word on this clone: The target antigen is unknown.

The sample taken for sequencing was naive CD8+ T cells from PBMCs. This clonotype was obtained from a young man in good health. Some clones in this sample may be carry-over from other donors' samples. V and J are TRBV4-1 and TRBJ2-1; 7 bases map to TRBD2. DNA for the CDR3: TGCGCCAGCAGCCAAGACGTCGCGGGAGAGATCAATGAGCAGTTCTTC. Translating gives CASSQDVAGEINEQFF.